Below, 18 T cell receptor beta chains from the same sample are listed, as sequenced in a study of CD4 T cells in relation to SARS-CoV-2 and coronaviruses. CD4+ T cells from unexposed donors were obtained before the COVID-19 pandemic (2011-2018). Isolation of CD4+ T cells took place after less than 11 days in culture. TCRdb's copy holds only in-frame clones and misses some; the assay was immunoSEQ multiplex PCR. The repertoire holds about 19,000 clones, around 81% seen once, with 9.5% to 12% in the top ten. What these receptors recognize is not known. Sequencing input: CD4+ T cells from PBMCs, cultured in vitro. The receptors shown here come from a human donor in good health.

The chain has TRBV19 and TRBJ1-2; 10 bases are a match to TRBD1. The V segment lost 4 bases and the J segment 6 bases; nucleotides outside the gene matches: 2. Germline assignment: CDR1 LNHDA and CDR2 SQIVND (reference sequence). The CDR3 is 13 residues long. The CDR3 nucleotides are TGTGCCAGTAGTACGGGACAGGGGAATGGCTACACCTTC. It is translated as CASSTGQGNGYTF.

The V gene is TRBV6-6, the J gene TRBJ2-1; D may be TRBD1 (5 bases). The germline V gene encodes CDR1 MNHNY and CDR2 SVGAGI (reference sequence). V lost 0 bases to trimming and J lost 6 bases, with 9 bases between them. The CDR3 runs to 14 residues. CDR3 nucleotides: TGTGCCAGCAGTTACTCGGTAGGGGTCAATGAGCAGTTCTTC. As protein: CASSYSVGVNEQFF.

Only a few counts were recorded for this clone. This sequence joins TRBV20-1 and TRBJ1-6; D possibly corresponds to TRBD1 (6 bases). The CDR3 loop spans 11 amino acids. Germline CDR1 DFQATT, CDR2 SNEGSKA (reference sequence). The V end lost 4 bases, the J end lost 11 bases, and 9 bases lay between the germline ends. In DNA, the CDR3 is TGCAGTGCTAAGGGGGAGCCACCCCTCCACTTT. Protein product: CSAKGEPPLHF.

The V gene is TRBV5-1, the J gene TRBJ2-1; TRBD1 is a possible D gene (6 bases). The CDR3 extends over 17 amino acids. Germline CDR1 SGHRS, CDR2 YFSETQ. The V gene lost 4 bases and the J gene lost 1 base, with 18 bases spanning the gap. The CDR3 nucleotides read TGCGCCAGCAGCCCGAGGACAGTAATTTTGTCCTACAATGAGCAGTTCTTC. It encodes CASSPRTVILSYNEQFF. The full variable domain, its missing parts supplied by reference TRBV5-1 and TRBJ2-1, is KAGVTQTPRYLIKTRGQQVTLSCSPISGHRSVSWYQQTPGQGLQFLFEYFSETQRNKGNFPGRFSGRQFSNSRSEMNVSTLELGDSALYLCASSPRTVILSYNEQFFGPGTRLTVL.

V usage is TRBV19 and J usage is TRBJ1-3; 7 bases align to TRBD1. CDR1 and CDR2 from the germline V gene are LNHDA and SQIVND (reference sequence). V shed 9 bases and J 2 bases; nucleotides not matched to a gene: 4. This CDR3 is built from 13 residues. This CDR3 reads CASTGVAGNTIYF. In DNA, the CDR3 is TGTGCCAGCACAGGGGTGGCTGGAAACACCATATATTTT.

This sequence joins TRBV27 and TRBJ2-5, with D perhaps TRBD1 (6 bases). CDR1 MNHEY and CDR2 SMNVEV come from the germline V gene (reference sequence). The CDR3 is 13 residues long. The V and J ends lost 5 bases and 0 bases respectively, with 7 bases between them. The CDR3 nucleotides read TGTGCCAGCAGTAACAGGGACCAAGAGACCCAGTACTTC. Its translation is CASSNRDQETQYF.

This clone was recorded once. The CDR3 coding sequence is TGTGCCAGCAGCGGGGACGCCGGCCTGGGGGGTGAAGCTTTCTTT. Translating it yields CASSGDAGLGGEAFF. J is TRBJ1-1 and V is TRBV5-6; D might be TRBD1 (5 bases). The CDR3 consists of 15 residues. V lost 4 bases to trimming and J lost 7 bases, with 20 bases between them. The V gene's germline CDR1 is SGHDT and CDR2 YYEEEE.

This sequence joins TRBV5-6 and TRBJ1-2; possibly TRBD1 for D (5 bases). The V gene's germline CDR1 is SGHDT and CDR2 YYEEEE. V was clipped by 3 bases and J by 7 bases, with 13 bases between them. This CDR3 comprises 13 residues. DNA for the CDR3: TGTGCCAGCAGCTCCGGGGGTTTCGGTGGCTACACCTTC. Translated, it gives CASSSGGFGGYTF.

This chain uses TRBV7-2 with TRBJ1-5, with TRBD1 as a possible D gene (6 bases). This CDR3 is 14 amino acids long. Germline V lookup: CDR1 SGHTA, CDR2 FQGNSA. Trimming cost V 2 bases and J 5 bases, with 10 bases left between them. This CDR3 reads CASSLQQGDQPQHF. DNA of the CDR3: TGTGCCAGCAGCTTACAACAGGGAGATCAGCCCCAGCATTTT. Full variable domain (missing parts from reference TRBV7-2 and TRBJ1-5): GAGVSQSPSNKVTEKGKDVELRCDPISGHTALYWYRQSLGQGLEFLIYFQGNSAPDKSGLPSDRFSAERTGGSVSTLTIQRTQQEDSAVYLCASSLQQGDQPQHFGDGTRLSIL.

The gene calls are TRBV10-3 and TRBJ2-7; TRBD2 matches at 9 bases. V trimming: 10 bases; J trimming: 6 bases; junction bases outside the gene matches: 16. CDR1 and CDR2 (germline): ENHRY, SYGVKD. The CDR3 has 15 residues. CDR3: CATQVRTSVLPEQYF. CDR3 nucleotide sequence: TGTGCCACCCAAGTCAGGACTAGCGTCTTACCCGAGCAGTACTTC.

CDR3 DNA: TGCGCCAGCAGCCAAGATCGGGTTGAGGTAGATAGACAGGGGTGGTGGGAGCAGTACTTC. The encoded protein is CASSQDRVEVDRQGWWEQYF. This sequence joins TRBV4-3 and TRBJ2-7; TRBD1 aligns across 8 bases. Germline values: CDR1 LGHNA, CDR2 YSLEER. Germline trimming cut 0 bases from V and 7 bases from J; bases unmatched to any gene: 23. The CDR3 runs to 20 residues.

This sequence joins TRBV7-2 and TRBJ2-3, with 8 bases aligning to TRBD1. Trimming cost V 5 bases and J 4 bases; bases outside gene matches: 5. CDR1 SGHTA and CDR2 FQGNSA come from the germline V gene. CDR3 length equals 14 residues. CDR3 DNA sequence: TGTGCCAGCAGCCTGGACAGGGACTCAGATACGCAGTATTTT. It encodes CASSLDRDSDTQYF.

This clone appeared a single time. The chain has TRBV19 and TRBJ1-2; no clear D. CDR3 length: 13 amino acids. In germline, CDR1 is LNHDA, CDR2 SQIVND (reference sequence). V shed 6 bases and J shed 0 bases, with 8 bases lying between them. As DNA, the CDR3 is TGTGCCAGTAGCGTGGAAACTAACTATGGCTACACCTTC. Protein: CASSVETNYGYTF. Full variable domain (rest looked up from reference TRBV19 and TRBJ1-2): DGGITQSPKYLFRKEGQNVTLSCEQNLNHDAMYWYRQDPGQGLRLIYYSQIVNDFQKGDIAEGYSVSREKKESFPLTVTSAQKNPTAFYLCASSVETNYGYTFGSGTRLTVV.

The chain is built from TRBV30 and TRBJ2-4, with 8 bases identical to TRBD1. This CDR3 contains 15 residues. Germline CDR1 reads GTSNPN; CDR2 reads SVGIG (reference sequence). The ends lost 2 bases at V and 6 bases at J; junction bases unmatched: 9. The CDR3 DNA follows: TGTGCCTGGAGTACCCGCCCCGGACAGGGAAACATTCAGTACTTC. The encoded protein is CAWSTRPGQGNIQYF.

The genes are TRBV5-7 and TRBJ1-1; the D is unclear. TRBV5-7 is labeled an ORF, and its function is uncertain. Trimming pared 0 bases from V and 1 base from J, leaving 7 bases between. This CDR3 has 14 amino acids. The chain's CDR3 is CASSLAPGNTEAFF. The CDR3 DNA follows: TGTGCCAGCAGCTTGGCCCCGGGGAACACTGAAGCTTTCTTT.

CDR3 region: CASSQRTGDPYEQYF. CDR3 sequence (DNA): TGTGCCAGCAGCCAGCGGACAGGGGACCCCTACGAGCAGTACTTC. The chain uses TRBV3-1 (or the pseudogene TRBV3-2) and TRBJ2-7; 9 bases are shared with TRBD1. The CDR3 totals 15 residues. Germline CDR1 and CDR2: LGHDT and YNNKEL (reference sequence). V shed 3 bases and J 2 bases; nucleotides not matched to a gene: 5.

The rearrangement joins TRBV7-6 to TRBJ2-1; D remains unclear. The CDR3 contains 15 residues. The ends were cut back, 0 bases at V and 5 bases at J, with 11 bases in the middle. Germline V gene data show CDR1 as SGHVS and CDR2 as FNYEAQ. CDR3 sequence reads: CASSLAGYGNNEQFF. DNA for the CDR3: TGTGCCAGCAGCTTAGCTGGGTATGGGAACAATGAGCAGTTCTTC.

This chain uses TRBV7-9 with TRBJ2-7, with D tentatively TRBD2 (7 bases). The length of the CDR3 is 19 residues. Germline values: CDR1 SEHNR, CDR2 FQNEAQ (reference sequence). The V gene lost 5 bases and the J gene lost 2 bases, with 28 bases spanning the gap. CDR3 sequence: CASSPTRGQGGGRPYEQYF. The CDR3 DNA follows: TGTGCCAGCAGCCCGACGCGGGGGCAAGGAGGTGGTCGGCCCTACGAGCAGTACTTC. The full variable domain, its missing parts supplied by reference TRBV7-9 and TRBJ2-7, is DTGVSQNPRHKITKRGQNVTFRCDPISEHNRLYWYRQTLGQGPEFLTYFQNEAQLEKSRLLSDRFSAERPKGSFSTLEIQRTEQGDSAMYLCASSPTRGQGGGRPYEQYFGPGTRLTVT.